This is a list of T cell receptor beta chains from one sample in a study of blood T cell repertoires in COVID-19. Data came from immunoSEQ multiplex PCR; TCRdb stores just in-frame clones and leaves some out. The data contain around 230,000 clones, approximately 82% of them singletons. The sequenced sample was PBMCs or T cells enriched from blood (not recorded which). The origin of the receptors is a middle-aged man who had recovered from COVID-19. CDR3s include the opening cysteine and the closing phenylalanine or tryptophan. The D gene is left open where the match is weak. Clone size is not always given. Where it is, it says once, few, many or a class for expanded clones.

TRBD2,.,TRBV2,TRBJ2-1,TGTGCCAGCAGTGAAAATCTAGCGGGAGATTCCTACAATGAGCAGTTCTTC,CASSENLAGDSYNEQFF
.,.,TRBV24-1,TRBJ2-3,TGTGCCACCAGTGGAAGGGATTGGTACAGGTCTACGCAGTATTTT,CATSGRDWYRSTQYF
TRBD1,.,TRBV29-1,TRBJ1-2,TGCAGCGCCGTCGGAGGGACAGGGGGCATCGGCTACTATGGCTACACCTTC,CSAVGGTGGIGYYGYTF
.,.,TRBV5-4,TRBJ2-5,TGTGCCAGCAGCATTGACAGGTCGGAGACCCAGTACTTC,CASSIDRSETQYF
.,.,TRBV30,TRBJ2-1,TGTGCCTATCGAGGGACTTCCAAAACCAGCTCCTACAATGAGCAGTTCTTC,CAYRGTSKTSSYNEQFF
.,.,TRBV19,TRBJ1-4,TGTGCCAGTAGTATAGGAGGGGGAGATGAAAAACTGTTTTTT,CASSIGGGDEKLFF
TRBD1,.,TRBV5-4,TRBJ2-5,TGTGCCAGCAGCCTGGGGGGGGACAGGGTGAAGGAGACCCAGTACTTC,CASSLGGDRVKETQYF
.,.,TRBV7-2,TRBJ2-1,TGTGCCAGCAGCTCGAGGGTCTCCTACAATGAGCAGTTCTTC,CASSSRVSYNEQFF
TRBD2,.,TRBV5-4,TRBJ2-7,TGTGCCAGCAGCCCCCCGGGACTAGCGGGAGTCGAGCAGTACTTC,CASSPPGLAGVEQYF
.,.,TRBV12-3/TRBV12-4,TRBJ2-7,TGTGCCAGCAGTTCACAGAGCTCCTACGAGCAGTACTTC,CASSSQSSYEQYF
TRBD1,.,TRBV6-4,TRBJ1-1,TGTGCCAGCAGTGACACAGACAGGGGCACTGAAGCTTTCTTT,CASSDTDRGTEAFF
TRBD1,.,TRBV4-2,TRBJ1-1,TGTGCCAGCAGCCAACCCGGAGGGGGTTTCCAGGGGGGCACTGAAGCTTTCTTT,CASSQPGGGFQGGTEAFF
.,.,TRBV16,TRBJ1-5,TGTGCCAGCAGCCAATCCGCAGCCGACACTAGCAATCAGCCCCAGCATTTT,CASSQSAADTSNQPQHF
TRBD1,.,TRBV24-1,TRBJ1-5,TGTGCCACCAGTGATTCCCGGGACAGGGGAGGAAGCAATCAGCCCCAGCATTTT,CATSDSRDRGGSNQPQHF
.,.,TRBV7-9,TRBJ1-3,TGTGCCAGCAGCGTATACTCAGGGGAACACACCATATATTTT,CASSVYSGEHTIYF
.,once,TRBV5-4,TRBJ1-1,TGTGCCAGCAGCTCCTGGGGAGATCGCCTTGAAGCTTTCTTT,CASSSWGDRLEAFF
.,.,TRBV24-1,TRBJ1-4,TGTGCCACCAGTGATGGTACAGTAGGTGAAAAACTGTTTTTT,CATSDGTVGEKLFF
.,.,TRBV7-3,TRBJ1-1,TGTGCCAGCAGCTTAGAGGTGAACACTGAAGCTTTCTTT,CASSLEVNTEAFF
.,.,TRBV3-1/TRBV3-2,TRBJ2-5,TGTGCCAGCAGCCGCCAAACAGGGTGGGAGACCCAGTACTTC,CASSRQTGWETQYF
TRBD1,.,TRBV29-1,TRBJ2-1,TGCAGCGTCCGCGGACAGGGGGCTAGGGATGAGCAGTTCTTC,CSVRGQGARDEQFF
TRBD2,.,TRBV5-1,TRBJ2-1,TGCGCCAGCAGGCGACTAGCGGGATCCTACAATGAGCAGTTCTTC,CASRRLAGSYNEQFF
.,.,TRBV9,TRBJ2-2,TGTGCCAGCAGCACTAGGGCCCAAGCAGGGGAGCTGTTTTTT,CASSTRAQAGELFF
.,once,TRBV4-1,TRBJ1-4,TGCGCCAGCAGCCAAAAAGGGGCTGAAAAACTGTTTTTT,CASSQKGAEKLFF
.,.,TRBV3-1/TRBV3-2,TRBJ1-6,TGTGCCAGCAGCCCGGGGGTCTATAATTCACCCCTCCACTTT,CASSPGVYNSPLHF
TRBD1,.,TRBV6-2/TRBV6-3,TRBJ1-5,TGTGCCAGCAGTTTTACAGGGGGTCGGAGCAATCAGCCCCAGCATTTT,CASSFTGGRSNQPQHF
TRBD1,.,TRBV28,TRBJ1-2,TGTGCCAGCAGTTTACCGGGACAGGGTATCTATGGCTACACCTTC,CASSLPGQGIYGYTF
TRBD1,.,TRBV15,TRBJ1-1,TGTGCCACCAGCAGGGACAGGGGAGACACTGAAGCTTTCTTT,CATSRDRGDTEAFF
TRBD2,.,TRBV6-5,TRBJ2-7,TGTGCCAGCAGGGATCCGGGACTAGCCCACTACGAGCAGTACTTC,CASRDPGLAHYEQYF
.,once,TRBV30,TRBJ1-6,TGTGCCTGGCGAGGCGACCACAGGAATTCACCCCTCCACTTT,CAWRGDHRNSPLHF
.,once,TRBV27,TRBJ2-7,TGTGCCAGCAGCCTACAAAGGGGGTTTGGGGAAAACGAGCAGTACTTC,CASSLQRGFGENEQYF
TRBD1,.,TRBV27,TRBJ2-3,TGTGCCAGCAGAGACAGGGGGACAGATACGCAGTATTTT,CASRDRGTDTQYF
TRBD1,.,TRBV29-1,TRBJ1-1,TGCAGCGCGATCGGACAGGGGGGGGACACTGAAGCTTTCTTT,CSAIGQGGDTEAFF
.,.,TRBV5-1,TRBJ1-1,TGCGCCAGCAGCTTGGATGGGAGGGGGACTGAAGCTTTCTTT,CASSLDGRGTEAFF
.,.,TRBV24-1,TRBJ2-5,TGTGCCACCAGTGATTATGAGGGTCGGGAGACCCAGTACTTC,CATSDYEGRETQYF
.,.,TRBV19,TRBJ1-4,TGTGCCAGTAGTTTCGACAGAAATGAAAAACTGTTTTTT,CASSFDRNEKLFF
TRBD1,.,TRBV2,TRBJ1-6,TGTGCCAGCAGTGATCCCGGGACAGCCCTCCACTTT,CASSDPGTALHF
TRBD2,few,TRBV7-3,TRBJ2-1,TGTGCCAGCAGCTTGGCAGCGGGAGGTTACAATGAGCAGTTCTTC,CASSLAAGGYNEQFF
TRBD2,.,TRBV2,TRBJ2-7,TGTGCCAGCAGGGGTTTGCGGGGGGGGACCTACGAGCAGTACTTC,CASRGLRGGTYEQYF
.,.,TRBV7-3,TRBJ1-2,TGTGCCAGCAGCTTACAACAGAGCTATGGCTACACCTTC,CASSLQQSYGYTF
.,.,TRBV5-4,TRBJ2-7,TGTGCCGGCCAGAACGGGGTCGGGCAATACGAGCAGTACTTC,CAGQNGVGQYEQYF
TRBD1,.,TRBV5-1,TRBJ1-6,TGCGCCAGCAGCCCTCGTTCGACAGGGGACCTCGGTCCCCTCCACTTT,CASSPRSTGDLGPLHF
TRBD1,.,TRBV28,TRBJ2-5,TGTGCCAGCAGTTTAGCGGGGGACAGGGATGAGACCCAGTACTTC,CASSLAGDRDETQYF
TRBD1,.,TRBV18,TRBJ1-2,TGTGCCAGCTCACCAGGACCGGGACAGGGGATGGATGGCTACACCTTC,CASSPGPGQGMDGYTF
TRBD2,.,TRBV28,TRBJ2-3,TGTGCCAGCAGTTTCCCGCCTAGCGGGGTAGCCGATACGCAGTATTTT,CASSFPPSGVADTQYF
.,few,TRBV5-1,TRBJ2-7,TGCGCCAGCAGCTTGGAGAGATCCAACTCCTACGAGCAGTACTTC,CASSLERSNSYEQYF
.,.,TRBV5-5,TRBJ2-2,TGTGCCAGCAGCTTCCGGGAGCTCGGAGGGGAGCTGTTTTTT,CASSFRELGGELFF
.,once,TRBV18,TRBJ1-2,TGTGCCAGCTCATACAGGGCGGGCGATGGCTACACCTTC,CASSYRAGDGYTF
.,few,TRBV9,TRBJ2-7,TGTGCCAGCAGCGGACGGGACAACCGCTACGAGCAGTACTTC,CASSGRDNRYEQYF